This T cell receptor (beta chain) emerged from a study of cytomegalovirus exposure and HLA in healthy donors. Study observations and caveats: Altogether, some 170 TCR beta chains were recorded as cytomegalovirus-associated. High specificity and sensitivity for cytomegalovirus status were reported for the classifier.

Concerning this clone itself: The target antigen is unknown.

Profiling relied on immunoSEQ multiplex PCR, and the TCRdb table lists in-frame clones only, not all of them. The sample shows under 150,000 clones, approximately 88% of them seen only once. The roughly 120-subject validation cohort, separate from the roughly 670-subject first cohort, included the donors. Germline V CDR1 and CDR2: SGHRS, YFSETQ. V gave up 5 bases and J gave up 5 bases; unmatched junction bases: 14. The CDR3 sequence is 16 residues long. The sequence was obtained from a woman between 18 and 29 years old in good health and CMV-seropositive. V gene TRBV5-1 combines with J gene TRBJ2-3; TRBD1 agrees at 7 bases. Input material: PBMCs. The DNA of the CDR3 is TGCGCCAGCAGTCGACGCGGACAGGACTTCGGAGATACGCAGTATTTT. This encodes CASSRRGQDFGDTQYF. Full variable domain (rest looked up from reference TRBV5-1 and TRBJ2-3): KAGVTQTPRYLIKTRGQQVTLSCSPISGHRSVSWYQQTPGQGLQFLFEYFSETQRNKGNFPGRFSGRQFSNSRSEMNVSTLELGDSALYLCASSRRGQDFGDTQYFGPGTRLTVL.